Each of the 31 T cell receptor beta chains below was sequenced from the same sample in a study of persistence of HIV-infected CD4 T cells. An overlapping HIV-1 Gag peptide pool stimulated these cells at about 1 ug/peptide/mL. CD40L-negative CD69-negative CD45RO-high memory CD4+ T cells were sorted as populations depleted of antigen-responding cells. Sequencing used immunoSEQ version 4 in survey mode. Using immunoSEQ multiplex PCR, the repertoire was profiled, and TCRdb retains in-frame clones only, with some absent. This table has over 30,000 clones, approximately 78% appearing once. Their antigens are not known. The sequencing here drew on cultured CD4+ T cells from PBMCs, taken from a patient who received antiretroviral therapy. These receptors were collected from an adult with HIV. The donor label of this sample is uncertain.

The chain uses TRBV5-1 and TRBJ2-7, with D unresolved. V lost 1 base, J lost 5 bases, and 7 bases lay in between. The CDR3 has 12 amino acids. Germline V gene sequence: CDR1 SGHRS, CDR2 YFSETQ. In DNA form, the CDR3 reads TGCGCCAGCAGCTTGCCTGCCCACGAGCAGTACTTC. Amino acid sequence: CASSLPAHEQYF.

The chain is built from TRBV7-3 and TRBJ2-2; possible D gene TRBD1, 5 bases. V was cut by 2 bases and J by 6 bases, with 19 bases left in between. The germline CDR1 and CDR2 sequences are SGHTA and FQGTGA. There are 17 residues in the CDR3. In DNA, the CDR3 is TGTGCCAGCAGCTTAGCCCCCAGGGTCGGGTCGGCCGGGGAGCTGTTTTTT. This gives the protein CASSLAPRVGSAGELFF.

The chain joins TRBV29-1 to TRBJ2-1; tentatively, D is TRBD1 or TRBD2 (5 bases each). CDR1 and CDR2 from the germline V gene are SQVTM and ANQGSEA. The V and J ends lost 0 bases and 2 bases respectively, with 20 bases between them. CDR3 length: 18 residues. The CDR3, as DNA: TGCAGCGTTGAAGATCTTCCTGGGGCGAGGGGCACCTACAATGAGCAGTTCTTC. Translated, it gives CSVEDLPGARGTYNEQFF.

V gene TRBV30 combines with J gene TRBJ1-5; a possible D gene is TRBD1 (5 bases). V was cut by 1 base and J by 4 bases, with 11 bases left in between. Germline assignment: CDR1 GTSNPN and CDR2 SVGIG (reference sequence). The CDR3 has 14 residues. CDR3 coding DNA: TGTGCCTGGAGTGAGGACAATACGAATCAGCCCCAGCATTTT. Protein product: CAWSEDNTNQPQHF.

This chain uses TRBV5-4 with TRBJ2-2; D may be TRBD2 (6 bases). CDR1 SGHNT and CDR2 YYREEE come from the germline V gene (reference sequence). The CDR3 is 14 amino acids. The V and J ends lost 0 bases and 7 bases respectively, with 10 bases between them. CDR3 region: CASSLEQRVGELFF. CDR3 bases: TGTGCCAGCAGCTTGGAACAGCGGGTCGGGGAGCTGTTTTTT. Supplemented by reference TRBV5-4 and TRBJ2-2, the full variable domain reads ETGVTQSPTHLIKTRGQQVTLRCSSQSGHNTVSWYQQALGQGPQFIFQYYREEENGRGNFPPRFSGLQFPNYSSELNVNALELDDSALYLCASSLEQRVGELFFGEGSRLTVL.

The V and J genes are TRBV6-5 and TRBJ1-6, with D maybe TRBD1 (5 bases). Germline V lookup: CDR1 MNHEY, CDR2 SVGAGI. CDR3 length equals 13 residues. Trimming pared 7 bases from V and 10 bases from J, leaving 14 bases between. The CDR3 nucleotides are TGTGCCAGCAAGTTAGACGGGGCGTCACCCCTCCACTTT. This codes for CASKLDGASPLHF.

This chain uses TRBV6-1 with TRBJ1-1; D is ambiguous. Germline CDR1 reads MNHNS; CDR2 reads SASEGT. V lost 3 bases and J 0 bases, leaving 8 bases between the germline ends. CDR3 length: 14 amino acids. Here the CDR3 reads CASSEGNLNTEAFF. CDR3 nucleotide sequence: TGTGCCAGCAGTGAGGGGAACTTGAACACTGAAGCTTTCTTT.

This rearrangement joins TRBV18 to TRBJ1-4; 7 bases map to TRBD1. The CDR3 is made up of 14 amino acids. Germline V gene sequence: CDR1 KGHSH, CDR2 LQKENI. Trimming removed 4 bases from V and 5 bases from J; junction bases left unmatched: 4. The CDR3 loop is CASSRDSRNEKLFF. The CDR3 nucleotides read TGTGCCAGCTCACGGGACAGCCGAAATGAAAAACTGTTTTTT.

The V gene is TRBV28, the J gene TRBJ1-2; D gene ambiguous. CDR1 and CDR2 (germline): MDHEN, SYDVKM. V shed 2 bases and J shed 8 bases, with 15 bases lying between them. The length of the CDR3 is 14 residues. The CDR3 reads CASSLEDGAMGYTF. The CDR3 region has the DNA TGTGCCAGCAGTTTAGAGGACGGCGCTATGGGCTACACCTTC.

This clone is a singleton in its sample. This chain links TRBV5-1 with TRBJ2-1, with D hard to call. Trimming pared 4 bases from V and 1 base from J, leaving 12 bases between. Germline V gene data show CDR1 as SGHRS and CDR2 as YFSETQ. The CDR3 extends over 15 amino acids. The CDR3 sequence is CASSLVGPSYNEQFF. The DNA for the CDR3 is TGCGCCAGCAGCCTAGTGGGCCCTTCCTACAATGAGCAGTTCTTC.

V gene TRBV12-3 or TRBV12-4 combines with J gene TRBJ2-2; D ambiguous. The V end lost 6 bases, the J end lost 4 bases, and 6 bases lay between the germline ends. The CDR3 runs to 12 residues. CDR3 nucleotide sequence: TGTGCCAGCAGGGTGTTCACCGGGGAGCTGTTTTTT. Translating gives CASRVFTGELFF.

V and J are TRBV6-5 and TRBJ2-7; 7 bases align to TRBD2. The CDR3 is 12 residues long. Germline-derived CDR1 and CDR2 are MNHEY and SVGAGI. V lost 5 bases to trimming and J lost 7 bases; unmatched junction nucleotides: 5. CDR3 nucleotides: TGTGCCAGCAGTCCCCAGGGAGGGGAGCAGTACGTC. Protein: CASSPQGGEQYV.

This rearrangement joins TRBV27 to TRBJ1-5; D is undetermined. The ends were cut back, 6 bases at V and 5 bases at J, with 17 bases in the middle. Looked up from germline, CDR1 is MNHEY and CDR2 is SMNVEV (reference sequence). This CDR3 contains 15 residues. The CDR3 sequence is CASSPKEGADQPQHF. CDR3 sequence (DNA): TGTGCCAGCAGCCCCAAGGAGGGAGCTGATCAGCCCCAGCATTTT.

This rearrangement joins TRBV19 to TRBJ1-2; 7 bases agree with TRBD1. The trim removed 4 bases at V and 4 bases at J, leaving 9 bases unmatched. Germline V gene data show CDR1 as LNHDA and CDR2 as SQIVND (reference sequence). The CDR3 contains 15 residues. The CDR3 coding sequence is TGTGCCAGTAGTACCGGGACAGACACCCTCTATGGCTACACCTTC. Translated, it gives CASSTGTDTLYGYTF.

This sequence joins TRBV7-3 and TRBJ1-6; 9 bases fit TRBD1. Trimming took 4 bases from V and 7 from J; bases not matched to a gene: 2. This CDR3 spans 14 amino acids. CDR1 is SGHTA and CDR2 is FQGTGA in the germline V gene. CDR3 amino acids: CASSYGQGNSPLHF. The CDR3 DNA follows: TGTGCCAGCAGCTACGGACAGGGGAATTCACCCCTCCACTTT. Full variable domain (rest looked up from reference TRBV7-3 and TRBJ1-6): GAGVSQTPSNKVTEKGKYVELRCDPISGHTALYWYRQSLGQGPEFLIYFQGTGAADDSGLPNDRFFAVRPEGSVSTLKIQRTERGDSAVYLCASSYGQGNSPLHFGNGTRLTVT.

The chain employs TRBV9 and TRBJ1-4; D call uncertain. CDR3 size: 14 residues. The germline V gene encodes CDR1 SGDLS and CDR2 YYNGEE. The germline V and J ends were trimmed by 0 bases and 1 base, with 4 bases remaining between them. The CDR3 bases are TGTGCCAGCAGCGTAGGGGTAACTAATGAAAAACTGTTTTTT. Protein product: CASSVGVTNEKLFF.

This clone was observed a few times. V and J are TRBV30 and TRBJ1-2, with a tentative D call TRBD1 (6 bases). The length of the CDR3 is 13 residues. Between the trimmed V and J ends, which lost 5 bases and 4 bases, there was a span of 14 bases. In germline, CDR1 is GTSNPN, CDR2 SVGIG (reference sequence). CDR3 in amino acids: CAWASTTGYGYTF. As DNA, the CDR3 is TGTGCCTGGGCATCAACGACAGGCTATGGCTACACCTTC.

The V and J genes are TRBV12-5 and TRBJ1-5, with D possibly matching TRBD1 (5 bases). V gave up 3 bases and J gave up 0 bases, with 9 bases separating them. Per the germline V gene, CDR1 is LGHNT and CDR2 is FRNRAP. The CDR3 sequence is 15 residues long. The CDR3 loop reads CASGFAGNSNQPQHF. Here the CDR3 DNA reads TGTGCTAGTGGTTTCGCAGGGAATAGCAATCAGCCCCAGCATTTT.

The chain's CDR3 is CSAAGQGDTGELFF. The CDR3 DNA reads as TGCAGCGCCGCGGGACAGGGGGACACCGGGGAGCTGTTTTTT. V gene TRBV29-1 combines with J gene TRBJ2-2; 11 nucleotides match TRBD1. Germline CDR1 and CDR2: SQVTM and ANQGSEA. CDR3 length: 14 amino acids. Unmatched junction bases numbered 4, after V lost 7 bases and J lost 3 bases.

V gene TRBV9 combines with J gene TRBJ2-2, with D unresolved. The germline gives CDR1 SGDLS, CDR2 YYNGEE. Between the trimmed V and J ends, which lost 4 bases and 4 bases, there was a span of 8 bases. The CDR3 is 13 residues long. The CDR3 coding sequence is TGTGCCAGCAGCCCCTACACCACCGGGGAGCTGTTTTTT. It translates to CASSPYTTGELFF.

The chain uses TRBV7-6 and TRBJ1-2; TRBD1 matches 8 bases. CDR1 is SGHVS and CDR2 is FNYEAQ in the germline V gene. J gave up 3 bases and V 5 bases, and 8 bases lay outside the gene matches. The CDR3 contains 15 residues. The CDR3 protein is CASSPLQGGDYGYTF. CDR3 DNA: TGTGCCAGCAGCCCCCTACAGGGGGGCGACTATGGCTACACCTTC.

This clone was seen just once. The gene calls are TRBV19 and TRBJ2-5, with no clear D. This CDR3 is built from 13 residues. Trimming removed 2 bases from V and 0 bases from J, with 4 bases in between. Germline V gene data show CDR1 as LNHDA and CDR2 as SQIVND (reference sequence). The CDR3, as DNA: TGTGCCAGTAGTATAAGGTACCAAGAGACCCAGTACTTC. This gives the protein CASSIRYQETQYF.

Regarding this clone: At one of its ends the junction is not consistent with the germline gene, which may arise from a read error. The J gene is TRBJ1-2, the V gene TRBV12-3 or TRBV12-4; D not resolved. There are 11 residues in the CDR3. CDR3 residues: CASSLMENMAF. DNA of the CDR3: TGTGCCAGCAGCTTGATGGAGAATATGGCCTTC.

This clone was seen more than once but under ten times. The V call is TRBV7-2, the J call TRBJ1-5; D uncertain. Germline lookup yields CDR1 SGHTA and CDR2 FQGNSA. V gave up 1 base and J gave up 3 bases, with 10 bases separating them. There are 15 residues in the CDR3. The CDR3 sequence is CASSLEVTTNQPQHF. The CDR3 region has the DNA TGTGCCAGCAGCTTAGAGGTGACAACCAATCAGCCCCAGCATTTT.

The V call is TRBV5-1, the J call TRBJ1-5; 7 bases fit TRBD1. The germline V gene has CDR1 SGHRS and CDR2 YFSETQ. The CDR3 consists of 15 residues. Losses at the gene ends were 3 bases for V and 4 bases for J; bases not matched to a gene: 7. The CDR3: CASSSAGQSNQPQHF. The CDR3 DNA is TGCGCCAGCAGCTCGGCGGGACAGAGTAATCAGCCCCAGCATTTT.

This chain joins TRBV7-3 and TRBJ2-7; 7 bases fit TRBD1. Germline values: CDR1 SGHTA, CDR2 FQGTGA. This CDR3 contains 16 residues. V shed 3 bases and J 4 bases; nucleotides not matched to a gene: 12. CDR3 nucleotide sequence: TGTGCCAGCAGCTTCCTCTCCTCACCACAGGGGTACGAGCAGTACGTC. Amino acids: CASSFLSSPQGYEQYV.

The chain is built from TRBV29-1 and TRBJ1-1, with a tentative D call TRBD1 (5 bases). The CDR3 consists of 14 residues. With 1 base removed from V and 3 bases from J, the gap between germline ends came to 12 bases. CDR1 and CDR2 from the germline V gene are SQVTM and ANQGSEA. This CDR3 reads CSVEVGGGDTEAFF. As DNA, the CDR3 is TGCAGCGTTGAAGTGGGGGGAGGGGACACTGAAGCTTTCTTT.

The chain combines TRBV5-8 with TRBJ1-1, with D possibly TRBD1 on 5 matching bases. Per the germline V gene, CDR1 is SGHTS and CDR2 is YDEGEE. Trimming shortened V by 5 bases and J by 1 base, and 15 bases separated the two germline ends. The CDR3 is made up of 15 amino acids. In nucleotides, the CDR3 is TGTGCCAGCAGACGGGGGGAAGCGAGGAACACTGAAGCTTTCTTT. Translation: CASRRGEARNTEAFF.

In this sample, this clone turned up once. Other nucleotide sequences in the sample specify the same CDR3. The CDR3 DNA is TGTGCCAGCAGCTTGGTGGGAGAGACCCAGTACTTC. As protein: CASSLVGETQYF. The genes are TRBV5-4 and TRBJ2-5; D remains unclear. Germline loops: CDR1 SGHNT, CDR2 YYREEE (reference sequence). The CDR3 consists of 12 residues. The germline V and J ends were trimmed by 0 bases and 4 bases, with 4 bases remaining between them.

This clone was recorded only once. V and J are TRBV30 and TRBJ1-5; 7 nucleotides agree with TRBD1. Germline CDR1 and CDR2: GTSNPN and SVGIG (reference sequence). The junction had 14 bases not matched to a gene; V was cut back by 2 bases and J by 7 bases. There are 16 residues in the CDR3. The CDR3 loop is CAWSLFQTGISQPQHF. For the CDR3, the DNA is TGTGCCTGGAGTTTATTCCAGACAGGGATCAGCCAGCCCCAGCATTTT.

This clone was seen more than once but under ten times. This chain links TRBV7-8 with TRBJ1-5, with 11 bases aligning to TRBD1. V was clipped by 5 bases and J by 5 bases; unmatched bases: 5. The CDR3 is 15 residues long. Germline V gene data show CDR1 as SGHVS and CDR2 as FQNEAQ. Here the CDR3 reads CASSRGTGGHQPQHF. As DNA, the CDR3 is TGTGCCAGCAGCCGGGGGACAGGGGGACATCAGCCCCAGCATTTT.